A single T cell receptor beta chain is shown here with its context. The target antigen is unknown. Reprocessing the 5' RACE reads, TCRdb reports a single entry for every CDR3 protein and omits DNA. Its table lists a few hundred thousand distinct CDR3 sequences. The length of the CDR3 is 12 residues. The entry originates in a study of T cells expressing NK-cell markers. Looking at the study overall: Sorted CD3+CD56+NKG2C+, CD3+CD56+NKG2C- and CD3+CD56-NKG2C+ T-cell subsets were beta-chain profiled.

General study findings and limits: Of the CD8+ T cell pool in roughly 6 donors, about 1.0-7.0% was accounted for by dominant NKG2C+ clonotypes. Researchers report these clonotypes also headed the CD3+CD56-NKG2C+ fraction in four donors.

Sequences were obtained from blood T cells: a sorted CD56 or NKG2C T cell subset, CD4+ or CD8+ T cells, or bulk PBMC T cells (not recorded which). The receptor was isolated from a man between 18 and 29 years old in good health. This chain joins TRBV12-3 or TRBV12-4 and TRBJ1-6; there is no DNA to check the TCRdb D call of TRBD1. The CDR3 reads CASRDTNSPLHF.